A selection of T cell receptor beta chains follows, all from one sample in a study of cytomegalovirus exposure and HLA in healthy donors. Clones were sequenced by immunoSEQ multiplex PCR, and TCRdb holds only the in-frame ones, with some missing. The data show about 82,000 clones, under 80% seen once. Sequencing was carried out using PBMCs. These receptors were collected from a human donor in good health. The CDR3 runs from the conserved cysteine through the conserved F or W. D genes are given only for firm matches. Rows may omit the clone size; those that give it use once, few, many or a size class.

V gene,D gene,J gene,clone size,CDR3 DNA,CDR3 protein
TRBV7-6,TRBD1,TRBJ2-1,.,TGTGCCAGCAGCCCGGGACAGAAAAGTAATGAGCAGTTCTTC,CASSPGQKSNEQFF
TRBV27,.,TRBJ2-5,.,TGTGCCAGCAGTTTCGTTGGCAGCCAAGAGACCCAGTACTTC,CASSFVGSQETQYF
TRBV4-3,.,TRBJ1-5,.,TGCGCCAGCAGCCAAAGGGGGGGTGGTCAGCCCCAGCATTTT,CASSQRGGGQPQHF
TRBV29-1,.,TRBJ2-5,.,TGCAGCGTTGTAGGTCAGGACCAAGAGACCCAGTACTTC,CSVVGQDQETQYF
TRBV19,.,TRBJ2-6,many,TGTGCCAGTGCGGGTGGCGCCTCTGGGGCCAACGTCCTGACTTTC,CASAGGASGANVLTF
TRBV19,.,TRBJ1-2,.,TGTGCCAGTAGTATCGGCAGGAACTATGGCTACACCTTC,CASSIGRNYGYTF
TRBV6-5,TRBD1,TRBJ1-1,few,TGTGCCAGCCCAGGGGGATTGCGAGCTTTCTTT,CASPGGLRAFF
TRBV4-1,.,TRBJ1-1,few,TGCGCCAGCAGCCAAGATCCCAGGGCAACTTTCTTT,CASSQDPRATFF
TRBV9,TRBD1,TRBJ1-1,.,TGTGCCAGCAGCGCGCAACAGGGGTGGAACACTGAAGCTTTCTTT,CASSAQQGWNTEAFF
TRBV6-6,.,TRBJ1-6,.,TGTGCCAGCAGTGACCTAGGGACAAGGAATTCACCCCTCCACTTT,CASSDLGTRNSPLHF
TRBV15,.,TRBJ1-4,.,TGTGCCACCAGCACAGACAGAGGGGAAAAACTGTTTTTT,CATSTDRGEKLFF
TRBV9,TRBD1,TRBJ2-7,.,TGTGCCAGCAGCGTGGCCCCCGGGACAGGGCGCGAGCAGTACTTC,CASSVAPGTGREQYF
TRBV7-9,.,TRBJ2-7,.,TGTTCCAGCAGCTTAGCTCGGGACGAGCAGTACTTC,CSSSLARDEQYF
TRBV2,TRBD1,TRBJ1-4,.,TGTGCCAGCAGGGGCAGGGGGTTAGGAAGCAATGAAAAACTGTTTTTT,CASRGRGLGSNEKLFF
TRBV27,.,TRBJ2-1,.,TGTGCCAGCAGGAGGAACTACAATGAGCAGTTCTTC,CASRRNYNEQFF
TRBV27,.,TRBJ2-7,once,TGTGCCAGCAGTTTGGGGGCGGGAGCCTACGAGCAGTACTTC,CASSLGAGAYEQYF
TRBV4-1,TRBD1,TRBJ2-3,.,TGCGCCAGCAGCCAAAACAGGGGTCGTAGCACAGATACGCAGTATTTT,CASSQNRGRSTDTQYF
TRBV2,.,TRBJ2-1,once,TGTGCCAGCAGTGAAGTAGTCAAGGGAGGAGAGCAGTTCTTC,CASSEVVKGGEQFF
TRBV19,.,TRBJ2-1,.,TGTGCCAGTAGTTACCGGGAAAACAATGAGCAGTTCTTC,CASSYRENNEQFF
TRBV5-1,.,TRBJ1-1,.,TGCGCCAGCAGCTTGTTTTCTATCGGGGGCACTGAAGCTTTCTTT,CASSLFSIGGTEAFF
TRBV27,.,TRBJ1-2,.,TGTGCCAGCAGTTTAACGGGGAGAGAAGGCTACACCTTC,CASSLTGREGYTF
TRBV18,.,TRBJ2-1,.,TGTGCCAGCTCACTTGCCCCTCAGGGGAACAATGAGCAGTTCTTC,CASSLAPQGNNEQFF
TRBV5-1,.,TRBJ2-2,once,TGCGCCAGCAGCTACAGGGCCCTGGGGTACACCGGGGAGCTGTTTTTT,CASSYRALGYTGELFF
TRBV4-3,TRBD1,TRBJ1-6,.,TGCGCCAGCAGCAGGACAGGTGATAATTCACCCCTCCACTTT,CASSRTGDNSPLHF
TRBV5-1,.,TRBJ2-3,.,TGCGCCAGCAGCTTGGAACGCGTGGGCGATACGCAGTATTTT,CASSLERVGDTQYF
TRBV2,.,TRBJ1-6,.,TGTGCCAGCAGAGGGAGCTCCTATAATTCACCCCTCCACTTT,CASRGSSYNSPLHF
TRBV9,TRBD1,TRBJ1-3,.,TGTGCCAGCAGTGACAACAGGGGGAGCGGAAACACCATATATTTT,CASSDNRGSGNTIYF
TRBV6-1,TRBD1,TRBJ1-2,.,TGTGCCAGCAGTAGGGACAGGGTCAGCTATGGCTACACCTTC,CASSRDRVSYGYTF
TRBV5-1,.,TRBJ2-3,.,TGCGCCAGCAGCTTACAGGGTTTATCAGATACGCAGTATTTT,CASSLQGLSDTQYF
TRBV5-1,.,TRBJ2-7,.,TGCGCCAGCAGCTTCACCGGTTCCTACGAGCAGTACTTC,CASSFTGSYEQYF
TRBV4-1,TRBD1,TRBJ1-5,.,TGCGCCAGCAGCTACCGCACAGGGGCGGGCAATCAGCCCCAGCATTTT,CASSYRTGAGNQPQHF
TRBV6-1,.,TRBJ2-1,.,TGTGCCAGCAGTGAACAGGGGTTCGGCTCCTACAATGAGCAGTTCTTC,CASSEQGFGSYNEQFF
TRBV30,.,TRBJ2-7,.,TGTGCCTGGAGTCTAACAGGGCCCTACGAGCAGTACTTC,CAWSLTGPYEQYF
TRBV2,TRBD1,TRBJ1-2,.,TGTGCCAGCAGACAGGGGTCTAACTATGGCTACACCTTC,CASRQGSNYGYTF
TRBV7-8,.,TRBJ1-4,few,TGTGCCAGCAGCCGGGGGGGGGCGCGTGAAAAACTGTTTTTT,CASSRGGAREKLFF
TRBV12-5,TRBD1,TRBJ2-3,.,TGTGCTAGTGGTTTGATCGAAGACGGGACAGGGTGGTCAGATACGCAGTATTTT,CASGLIEDGTGWSDTQYF
TRBV30,.,TRBJ2-1,.,TGTGCCTGGAGTCCCGAGAGCCGTGAGCAGTTCTTC,CAWSPESREQFF
TRBV5-8,TRBD1,TRBJ1-1,.,TGTGCCAGCAGCTTGAGGGGGCTTGGCACTGAAGCTTTCTTT,CASSLRGLGTEAFF
TRBV19,.,TRBJ1-6,.,TGTGCCAGTAGTATAGGGCCCGATTCACCCCTCCACTTT,CASSIGPDSPLHF
TRBV6-5,.,TRBJ1-2,.,TGTGCCAGCAGTGGGCCGGGGAGTCCTCATGGCTACCCCTTC,CASSGPGSPHGYPF
TRBV6-6,.,TRBJ2-5,.,TGTGCCAGCAGTTACTCGAGGGAGACCCAGTACTTC,CASSYSRETQYF
TRBV29-1,.,TRBJ1-2,.,TGCAGCGTTGAAGTTACCGCCCCTAATGGCTACACCTTC,CSVEVTAPNGYTF
TRBV6-5,TRBD2,TRBJ2-1,.,TGTGCCAGCAGTTCAGCAGGGACTAGCAATGAGCAGTTCTTC,CASSSAGTSNEQFF
TRBV29-1,.,TRBJ1-5,.,TGCAGCGTAGGGCCGGGGAGCAATCAGCCCCAGCATTTT,CSVGPGSNQPQHF
TRBV7-2,.,TRBJ2-7,.,TGTGCCAGCAGCTTTGGTCGGGGGTCCTACGAGCAGTACTTC,CASSFGRGSYEQYF
TRBV19,.,TRBJ2-7,.,TGTGCCAGTAGAGGTCCCAGGTCCTCCGGGCAGTACTTC,CASRGPRSSGQYF
TRBV11-2,.,TRBJ2-1,.,TGTGCCAGCAGCTTGTCGCCGGGTAGCGGCCGGGTGAGGAATGAGCAGTTCTTC,CASSLSPGSGRVRNEQFF
TRBV5-1,.,TRBJ2-3,.,TGCGCCAGCAGGCCAACAGGGACCACCACCACAGATACGCAGTATTTT,CASRPTGTTTTDTQYF
TRBV29-1,.,TRBJ2-7,.,TGCAGCGTTGGGAGGGACTACGAGCAGTACTTC,CSVGRDYEQYF
TRBV9,.,TRBJ1-2,.,TGTGCCAGCAGCGTAGCTGGGGCAGTTAGCGGCTACACCTTC,CASSVAGAVSGYTF
TRBV2,TRBD1,TRBJ1-2,.,TGTGCCAGCAGTGAGGGGACAGGGTACGGCTACACCTTC,CASSEGTGYGYTF
TRBV6-5,TRBD1,TRBJ1-2,.,TGTGCCAGCAGAGACCGGGACAGGGCGTTGGAGGGCTACCCCTTC,CASRDRDRALEGYPF
TRBV6-5,.,TRBJ1-2,.,TGTGCCAGCAGTTGGACACCGGGGGGCCGGGGCTACACCTTC,CASSWTPGGRGYTF
TRBV11-2,.,TRBJ2-7,.,TGTGCCAGCAGCCTCCGGTTGGAGGGGAGCTCCTACGAGCAGTACTTC,CASSLRLEGSSYEQYF
TRBV2,.,TRBJ1-4,.,TGTGCCAGCTCGGAGGGGACCTACGAAAAACTGTTTTTT,CASSEGTYEKLFF
TRBV7-8,.,TRBJ1-2,few,TGTGCCAGCAGCCAGGGTGGGGCCGCCACCTTC,CASSQGGAATF
TRBV5-6,.,TRBJ1-6,.,TGTGCCAGCAGCTTGGTGGCAGGGAATTCACCCCTCCACTTT,CASSLVAGNSPLHF
TRBV30,TRBD1,TRBJ1-2,.,TGTGCCTGGAGTGGGACAGGGGATGGCTACACCTTC,CAWSGTGDGYTF